The T cell receptor beta chain described here comes from a study of cytomegalovirus exposure and HLA in healthy donors. About the research overall: A preliminary data release comprised roughly 80 million unique TCRs obtained from HLA-typed donors.

Germline CDR1 PRHDT, CDR2 FYEKMQ (reference sequence). The CDR3 is 17 amino acids. Germline trimming cut 5 bases from V and 1 base from J; bases unmatched to any gene: 12. Notes on the study in general: Associated with HLA alleles at 0.05 false discovery rate in a later analysis were fewer than 20,000 TCR beta sequences. Indistinguishable V segments, including TRBV6-2 and TRBV6-3, were excluded.

This clone came up once. What it recognizes is unknown. With 60 Vbeta and 13 Jbeta primers, the PCR was carried out. Profiling relied on immunoSEQ multiplex PCR, and the TCRdb table lists in-frame clones only, not all of them. The sample has approximately 190,000 clones; approximately 78% are singletons. This sequence was found in a woman aged 18 to 35 in good health and CMV-seronegative. The rearrangement joins TRBV13 to TRBJ2-5; 8 bases line up with TRBD2. Sequencing input: PBMCs. The CDR3 loop reads CASSLAAGGVGQETQYF. The CDR3 DNA reads as TGTGCCAGCAGCCTCGCCGCCGGGGGGGTGGGCCAAGAGACCCAGTACTTC.